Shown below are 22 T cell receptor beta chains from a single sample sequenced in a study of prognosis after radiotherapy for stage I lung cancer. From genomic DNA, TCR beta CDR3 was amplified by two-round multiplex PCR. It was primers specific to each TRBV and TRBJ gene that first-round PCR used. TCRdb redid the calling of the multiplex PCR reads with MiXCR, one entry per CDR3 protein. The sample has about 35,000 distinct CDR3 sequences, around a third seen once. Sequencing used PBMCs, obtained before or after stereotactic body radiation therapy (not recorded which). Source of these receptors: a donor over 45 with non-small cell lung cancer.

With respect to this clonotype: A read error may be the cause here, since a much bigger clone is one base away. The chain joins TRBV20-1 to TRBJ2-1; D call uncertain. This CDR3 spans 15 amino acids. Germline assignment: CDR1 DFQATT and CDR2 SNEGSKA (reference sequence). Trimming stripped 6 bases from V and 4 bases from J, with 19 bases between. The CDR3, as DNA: TGCAGTGCGCAGCCCCTAGTGGACCGATACAATGAGCAGTTCTTC. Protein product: CSAQPLVDRYNEQFF.

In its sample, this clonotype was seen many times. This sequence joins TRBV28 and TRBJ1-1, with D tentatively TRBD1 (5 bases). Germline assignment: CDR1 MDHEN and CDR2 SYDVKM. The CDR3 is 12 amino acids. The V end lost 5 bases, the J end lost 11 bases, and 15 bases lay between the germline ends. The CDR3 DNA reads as TGTGCCAGCAGTCCCCGGACACTTGGGGCTTTCTTT. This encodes CASSPRTLGAFF.

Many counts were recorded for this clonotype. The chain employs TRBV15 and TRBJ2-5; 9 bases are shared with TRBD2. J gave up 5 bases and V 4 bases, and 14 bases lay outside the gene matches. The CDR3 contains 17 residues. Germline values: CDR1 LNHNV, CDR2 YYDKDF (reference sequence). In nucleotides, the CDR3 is TGTGCCACCAGCAAAACCCGGGGCGGCGGGGGGGGGGAGACCCAGTACTTC. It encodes CATSKTRGGGGGETQYF. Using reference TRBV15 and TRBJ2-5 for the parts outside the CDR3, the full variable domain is DAMVIQNPRYQVTQFGKPVTLSCSQTLNHNVMYWYQQKSSQAPKLLFHYYDKDFNNEADTPDNFQSRRPNTSFCFLDIRSPGLGDTAMYLCATSKTRGGGGGETQYFGPGTRLLVL.

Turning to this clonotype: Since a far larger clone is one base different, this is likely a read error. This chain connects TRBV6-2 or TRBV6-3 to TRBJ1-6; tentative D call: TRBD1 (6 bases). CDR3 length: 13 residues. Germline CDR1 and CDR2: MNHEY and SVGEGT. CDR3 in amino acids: CASSRDTNSPLNF. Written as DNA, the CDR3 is TGTGCCAGCAGCCGGGACACTAATTCACCCCTCAACTTT.

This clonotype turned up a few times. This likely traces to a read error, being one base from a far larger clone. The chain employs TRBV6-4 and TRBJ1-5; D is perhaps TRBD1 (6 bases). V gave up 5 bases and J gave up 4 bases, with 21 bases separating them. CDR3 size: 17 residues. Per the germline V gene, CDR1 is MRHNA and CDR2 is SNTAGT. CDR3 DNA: TGTGCCAGCAGTCCCCGGAGGGTTGGCAGGGGAAATCAGCCCCAGCATTTT. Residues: CASSPRRVGRGNQPQHF.

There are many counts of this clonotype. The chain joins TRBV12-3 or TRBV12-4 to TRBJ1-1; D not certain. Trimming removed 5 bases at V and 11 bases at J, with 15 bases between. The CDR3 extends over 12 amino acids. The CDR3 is CASSEHGYAAFF. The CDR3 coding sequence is TGTGCCAGCAGTGAACATGGGTATGCGGCTTTCTTT.

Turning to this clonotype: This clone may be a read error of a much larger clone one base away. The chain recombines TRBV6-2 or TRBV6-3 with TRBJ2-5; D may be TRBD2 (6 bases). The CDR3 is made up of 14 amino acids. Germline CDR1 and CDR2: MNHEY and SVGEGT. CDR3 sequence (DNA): TGTGCCAACAGTTTGGGGGGTAGGGGAGAGACCCAGTACTTC. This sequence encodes CANSLGGRGETQYF.

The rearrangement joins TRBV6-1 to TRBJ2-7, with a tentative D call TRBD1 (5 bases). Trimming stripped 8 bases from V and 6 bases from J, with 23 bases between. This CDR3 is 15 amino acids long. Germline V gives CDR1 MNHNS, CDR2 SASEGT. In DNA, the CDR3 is TGTGCCAGCCAGGGTCGGCGGCAGGGATTCGGCGAGCAGTACTTC. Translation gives CASQGRRQGFGEQYF.

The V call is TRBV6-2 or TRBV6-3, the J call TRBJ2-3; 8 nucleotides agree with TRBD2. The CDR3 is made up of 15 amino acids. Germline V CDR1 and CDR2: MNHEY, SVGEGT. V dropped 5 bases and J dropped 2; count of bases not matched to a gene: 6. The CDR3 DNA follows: TGTGCCAGCAGTGAGCGGGAGCGGGCCACAGATACGCAGTATTTT. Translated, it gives CASSERERATDTQYF.

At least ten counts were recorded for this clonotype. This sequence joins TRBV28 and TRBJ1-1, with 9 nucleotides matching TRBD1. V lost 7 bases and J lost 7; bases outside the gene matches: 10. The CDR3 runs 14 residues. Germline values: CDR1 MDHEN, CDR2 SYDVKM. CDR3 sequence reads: CASKNPGTGSEAFF. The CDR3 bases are TGTGCCAGCAAAAACCCCGGGACAGGGAGTGAAGCTTTCTTT.

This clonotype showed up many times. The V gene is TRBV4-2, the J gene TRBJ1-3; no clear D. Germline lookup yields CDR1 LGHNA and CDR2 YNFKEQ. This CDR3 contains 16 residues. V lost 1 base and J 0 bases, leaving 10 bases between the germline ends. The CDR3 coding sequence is TGTGCCAGCAGCCAAGGGGAGGGTAGCTCTGGAAACACCATATATTTT. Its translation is CASSQGEGSSGNTIYF.

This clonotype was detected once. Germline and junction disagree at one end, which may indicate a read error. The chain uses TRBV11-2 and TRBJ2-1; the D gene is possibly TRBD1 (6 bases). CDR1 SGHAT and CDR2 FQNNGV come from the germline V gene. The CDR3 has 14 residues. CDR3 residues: CSSSLVGQNNEHFF. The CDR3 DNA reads TGTTCCAGCAGCTTAGTGGGACAAAACAATGAGCATTTCTTC.

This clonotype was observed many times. The CDR3 loop is CASSVGIYNEQFF. The CDR3 DNA is TGTGCCAGCAGTGTTGGGATTTACAATGAGCAGTTCTTC. The V call is TRBV6-1, the J call TRBJ2-1; no reliable D call. V gave up 4 bases and J gave up 4 bases, with 8 bases separating them. The germline V gene encodes CDR1 MNHNS and CDR2 SASEGT. This CDR3 is built from 13 residues.

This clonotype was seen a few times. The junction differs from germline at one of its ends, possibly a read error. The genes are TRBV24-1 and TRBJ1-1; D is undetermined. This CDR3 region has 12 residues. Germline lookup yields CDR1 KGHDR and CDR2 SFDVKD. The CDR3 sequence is CATSDLMGRTSF. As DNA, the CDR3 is TGTGCCACTAGTGATTTGATGGGGAGAACTTCCTTT.

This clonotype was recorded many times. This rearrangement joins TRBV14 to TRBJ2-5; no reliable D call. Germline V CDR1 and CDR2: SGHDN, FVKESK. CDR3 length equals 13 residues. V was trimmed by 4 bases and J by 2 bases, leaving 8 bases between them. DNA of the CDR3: TGTGCCAGCAGCCGACAAGGGCAAGAGACCCAGTACTTC. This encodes CASSRQGQETQYF.

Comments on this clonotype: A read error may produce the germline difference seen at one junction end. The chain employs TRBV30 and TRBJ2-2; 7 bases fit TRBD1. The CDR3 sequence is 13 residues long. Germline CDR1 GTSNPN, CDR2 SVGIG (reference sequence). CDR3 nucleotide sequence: TGTGCCTGGAGGGACAGGTGCACCGGGGAACTGTTTTTT. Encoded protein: CAWRDRCTGELFF.

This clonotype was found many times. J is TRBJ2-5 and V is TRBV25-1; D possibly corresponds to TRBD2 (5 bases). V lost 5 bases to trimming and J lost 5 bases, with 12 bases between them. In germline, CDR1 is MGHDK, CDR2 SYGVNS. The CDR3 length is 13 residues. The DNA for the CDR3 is TGTGCCAGCAGTAGGCGGACTGGGGAGACCCAGTACTTC. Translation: CASSRRTGETQYF.

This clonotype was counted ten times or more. This CDR3 is CASSLADMGLAGGREQFF. Written as DNA, the CDR3 is TGTGCCAGCAGCTTAGCGGATATGGGACTAGCGGGGGGGCGTGAGCAGTTCTTC. The V call is TRBV7-9, the J call TRBJ2-1, with 16 bases aligning to TRBD2. Germline-derived CDR1 and CDR2 are SEHNR and FQNEAQ (reference sequence). V gave up 0 bases and J gave up 9 bases; unmatched junction bases: 8. This CDR3 has 18 residues.

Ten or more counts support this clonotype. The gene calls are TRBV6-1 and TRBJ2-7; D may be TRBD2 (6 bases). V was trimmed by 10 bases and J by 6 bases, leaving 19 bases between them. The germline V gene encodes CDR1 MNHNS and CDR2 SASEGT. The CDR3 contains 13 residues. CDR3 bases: TGTGCCATCTCTGCCGGGACTCACCGCGAGCAGTACTTC. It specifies CAISAGTHREQYF.

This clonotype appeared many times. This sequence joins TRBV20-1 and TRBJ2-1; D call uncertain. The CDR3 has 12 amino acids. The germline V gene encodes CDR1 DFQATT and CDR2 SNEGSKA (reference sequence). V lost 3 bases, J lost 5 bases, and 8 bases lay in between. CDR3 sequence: CSASLFDNEQFF. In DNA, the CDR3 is TGCAGTGCTAGTTTGTTCGACAATGAGCAGTTCTTC.

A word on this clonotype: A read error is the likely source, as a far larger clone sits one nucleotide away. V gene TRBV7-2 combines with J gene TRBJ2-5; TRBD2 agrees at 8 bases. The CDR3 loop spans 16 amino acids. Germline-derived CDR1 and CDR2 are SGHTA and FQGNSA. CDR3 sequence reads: CASSLAGGGMDNEKFF. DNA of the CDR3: TGTGCCAGCAGCTTAGCGGGCGGGGGGATGGACAATGAGAAGTTCTTC.

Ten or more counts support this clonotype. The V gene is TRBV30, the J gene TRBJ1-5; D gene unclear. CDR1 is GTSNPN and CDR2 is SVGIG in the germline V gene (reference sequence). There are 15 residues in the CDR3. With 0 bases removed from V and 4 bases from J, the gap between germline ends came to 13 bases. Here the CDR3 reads CAWSVGASRNQPQHF. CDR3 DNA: TGTGCCTGGAGTGTAGGAGCCTCAAGGAATCAGCCCCAGCATTTT.